This TCR beta chain emerged from a study of technical replicates of blood from several donors (TCRdb year 2017). Receptor libraries were prepared by the immunoSEQ multiplex PCR assay. Held by TCRdb, this immuneACCESS table contains in-frame sequences only and omits some clones. Under half of the omission traces to an unresolved V gene where checked; the cause of the rest is unknown. In this sample the table shows around 13,000 clones, 85% to 95% of which occur a single time. The top ten clonotypes cover 7% to 8% of the sample. At the junction V is shortened by 7 bases and J by 2 bases; bases outside the gene matches: 11. Based on the germline V gene, the CDR1 and CDR2 sequences are SGHTA and FQGNSA. Spanning cysteine to phenylalanine, the CDR3 consists of 18 amino acids. Left in the record is the CDR3 DNA by itself, 54 bases read in frame from the first base. This clone was recorded only once. There is no known antigen for this receptor. Base qualities are not provided; no much larger clone lies one nucleotide away.

Sequenced: PBMCs. The V and J genes are TRBV7-2 and TRBJ2-2; TRBD2 matches 12 bases in the middle. The TCR was taken from a human donor in good health. This receptor carries the CDR3 CASNKKTSGSVNTGELFF. The DNA sequence follows: TGTGCCAGCAACAAAAAGACTAGCGGGAGTGTAAACACCGGGGAGCTGTTTTTT.